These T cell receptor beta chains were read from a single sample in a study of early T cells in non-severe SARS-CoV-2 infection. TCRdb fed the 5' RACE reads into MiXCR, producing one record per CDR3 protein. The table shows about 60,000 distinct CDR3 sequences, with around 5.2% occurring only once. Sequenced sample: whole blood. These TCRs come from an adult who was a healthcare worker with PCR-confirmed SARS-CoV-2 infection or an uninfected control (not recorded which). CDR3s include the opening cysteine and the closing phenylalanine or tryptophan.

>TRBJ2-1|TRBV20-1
CSARDPGGLGYNEQFF
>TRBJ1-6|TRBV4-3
CASRRHHFTGSDLGSPLHF
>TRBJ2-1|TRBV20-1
CSAIGTSGSSGFDEQFF
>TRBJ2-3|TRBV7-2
CASSPDRGRTDTQYF
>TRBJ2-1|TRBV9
CASSVVTSGRGEQFF
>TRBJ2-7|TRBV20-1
CSAPQDYEQYF
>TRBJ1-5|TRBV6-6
CASSWDWNQPQHF
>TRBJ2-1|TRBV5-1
CASSPDTGNEQFF
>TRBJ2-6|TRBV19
CASSIQGPGANVLTF
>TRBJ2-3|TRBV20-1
CSAGALAGGPDTQYF
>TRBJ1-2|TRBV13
CASSLMSYGYTF
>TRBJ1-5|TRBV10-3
CAIPIKGSNQPQHF
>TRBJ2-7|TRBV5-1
CASSLLGQSYEQYF
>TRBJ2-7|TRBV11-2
CASSQSFQFLAGGQYPDEQYF
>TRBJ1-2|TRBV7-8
CASSFGAEDPSQGYTF
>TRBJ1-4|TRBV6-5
CASSRTAYNEKLFF
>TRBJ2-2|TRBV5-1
CASSVGRGPNTGELFF
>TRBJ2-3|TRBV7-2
CASSLLRAPQYF
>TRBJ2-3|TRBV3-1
CASSLQPASGDTQYF
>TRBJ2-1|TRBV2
CASSEAGRSYNEQFF
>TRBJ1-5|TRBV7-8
CASSSRLQSAQPQHF
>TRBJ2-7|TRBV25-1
CASSVGVHAGPRVSYEQYF
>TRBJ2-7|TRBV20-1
CSAQRQGLDDEQYF
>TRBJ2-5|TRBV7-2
CASSLGSDRRETQYF
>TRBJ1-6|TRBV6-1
CASSEVGHRSPLHF
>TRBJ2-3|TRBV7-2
CASSSRAADTQYF
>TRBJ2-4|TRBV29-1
CSVDGRSNIQYF